This T cell receptor (beta chain) was profiled in a study of CD8+CD57+ T cells in acquired aplastic anemia. Study as a whole: Mean yield of DNA from sorted CD4+ and CD8+ cells was 2.5 to 4 ug. Study-wide points: Sharing between patients and controls was observed for around 30 CD8+ CDR3 sequences.

A word on this clonotype: Its cognate antigen is unknown.

Genomic DNA constituted the template upon which TCR beta VDJ and CDR3 profiling was performed. Using its own MiXCR run on the reads, TCRdb lists one record per CDR3 protein. The sample lists fewer than 200,000 distinct CDR3 sequences, about 64% seen once, with around 45% in the top ten. V was shortened by 0 bases and J by 0 bases, with 4 bases between the two germline ends. Germline CDR1 reads LNHNV; CDR2 reads YYDKDF (reference sequence). The CDR3 is 14 residues long. Those patients picked for sequencing had displayed CD8+CD57+ cell expansion on flow cytometry. The enrolled patients all had severe acquired aplastic anemia. Patients were treatment-naive when blood was sampled.

Sequencing input: sorted CD4+, CD8+, or CD8+CD57+ T cells (not recorded which) from PBMCs. This TCR came from a human donor with aplastic anemia. V gene TRBV15 combines with J gene TRBJ2-3; no clear D gene. The CDR3 is CATSRDFSTDTQYF. The CDR3 bases are TGTGCCACCAGCAGAGATTTTAGCACAGATACGCAGTATTTT.